The rows below give T cell receptor beta chains drawn from one sample of a study of T cell responses to AZD1222 COVID-19 vaccine. Measured with immunoSEQ multiplex PCR; TCRdb has only the in-frame clones, and not every one. The data contain 100,000 to 150,000 clones, 89% of them singletons. This sample comprised peripheral blood, obtained on day 0 of AZD1222 vaccination. The receptors come from an adult in good health. The CDR3 runs from the conserved cysteine through the conserved F or W. The order of the fields is V gene, J gene, D gene, CDR3 length, clone size, CDR3 protein, CDR3 DNA. A D gene is named only where the DNA matches it firmly. Rows may omit the clone size; those that give it use once, few, many or a size class.

v_gene: TRBV18
j_gene: TRBJ2-7
d_gene: TRBD1
len: 14
abundance: .
CDR3aa: CASSSGTGTYEQYF
CDR3nt: TGTGCCAGCTCATCCGGGACAGGAACCTACGAGCAGTACTTC

v_gene: TRBV4-1
j_gene: TRBJ2-1
d_gene: .
len: 15
abundance: .
CDR3aa: CASSQEREPYNEQFF
CDR3nt: TGCGCCAGCAGCCAAGAGAGGGAACCATACAATGAGCAGTTCTTC

v_gene: TRBV19
j_gene: TRBJ2-3
d_gene: TRBD2
len: 16
abundance: .
CDR3aa: CASTYGEGTATDTQYF
CDR3nt: TGTGCCAGTACCTACGGGGAGGGGACCGCCACAGATACGCAGTATTTT

v_gene: TRBV10-3
j_gene: TRBJ2-7
d_gene: .
len: 12
abundance: .
CDR3aa: CAIKGRAYEQYF
CDR3nt: TGTGCCATCAAGGGCCGCGCCTACGAGCAGTACTTC

v_gene: TRBV6-2/TRBV6-3
j_gene: TRBJ1-6
d_gene: TRBD1
len: 14
abundance: .
CDR3aa: CASSDRGIDSPLHF
CDR3nt: TGTGCCAGCAGTGACAGGGGTATTGATTCACCCCTCCACTTT

v_gene: TRBV28
j_gene: TRBJ1-4
d_gene: TRBD1
len: 15
abundance: .
CDR3aa: CASSTPGQGSRKLFF
CDR3nt: TGTGCCAGCTCAACACCGGGACAGGGGTCTCGAAAACTGTTTTTT

v_gene: TRBV7-8
j_gene: TRBJ2-5
d_gene: TRBD2
len: 13
abundance: .
CDR3aa: CASSPGGLETQYF
CDR3nt: TGTGCCAGCAGCCCCGGGGGGTTAGAGACCCAGTACTTC

v_gene: TRBV10-1
j_gene: TRBJ2-1
d_gene: .
len: 13
abundance: once
CDR3aa: CASSPQHNNEQFF
CDR3nt: TGCGCCAGCAGTCCGCAGCACAACAATGAGCAGTTCTTC

v_gene: TRBV9
j_gene: TRBJ2-2
d_gene: .
len: 13
abundance: .
CDR3aa: CASTWQGSGELFF
CDR3nt: TGTGCCAGCACATGGCAGGGATCCGGGGAGCTGTTTTTT

v_gene: TRBV6-5
j_gene: TRBJ1-3
d_gene: .
len: 12
abundance: .
CDR3aa: CASRAGGNTIYF
CDR3nt: TGTGCCAGCAGGGCGGGGGGAAACACCATATATTTT

v_gene: TRBV3-1/TRBV3-2
j_gene: TRBJ2-1
d_gene: .
len: 15
abundance: .
CDR3aa: CASSGLRGTYNEQFF
CDR3nt: TGTGCCAGCAGCGGCCTCCGCGGGACCTACAATGAGCAGTTCTTC

v_gene: TRBV4-1
j_gene: TRBJ1-5
d_gene: .
len: 14
abundance: .
CDR3aa: CASSQQGWSQPQHF
CDR3nt: TGCGCCAGCAGCCAACAGGGTTGGAGTCAGCCCCAGCATTTT

v_gene: TRBV4-1
j_gene: TRBJ1-3
d_gene: .
len: 16
abundance: .
CDR3aa: CASSHPGRVTGNTIYF
CDR3nt: TGCGCCAGCAGCCACCCCGGGCGGGTTACTGGAAACACCATATATTTT

v_gene: TRBV5-5
j_gene: TRBJ1-5
d_gene: .
len: 17
abundance: few
CDR3aa: CASSPEEGQVILEPQHF
CDR3nt: TGTGCCAGCAGCCCGGAAGAGGGGCAGGTTATACTGGAGCCCCAGCATTTT

v_gene: TRBV27
j_gene: TRBJ2-3
d_gene: .
len: 15
abundance: .
CDR3aa: CASSLRGTSTDTQYF
CDR3nt: TGTGCCAGCAGTTTACGAGGGACTAGCACAGATACGCAGTATTTT

v_gene: TRBV5-6
j_gene: TRBJ1-1
d_gene: .
len: 14
abundance: .
CDR3aa: CASSLARGSTEAFF
CDR3nt: TGTGCCAGCAGCTTGGCGAGGGGGAGCACTGAAGCTTTCTTT

v_gene: TRBV2
j_gene: TRBJ1-2
d_gene: TRBD1
len: 14
abundance: .
CDR3aa: CASSGQGGDYGYTF
CDR3nt: TGTGCCAGCAGTGGACAGGGCGGCGACTATGGCTACACCTTC

v_gene: TRBV7-3
j_gene: TRBJ1-2
d_gene: .
len: 13
abundance: .
CDR3aa: CASSPRDTLPYTF
CDR3nt: TGTGCCAGCAGCCCTCGGGACACCCTGCCCTACACCTTC

v_gene: TRBV11-2
j_gene: TRBJ2-3
d_gene: TRBD2
len: 12
abundance: few
CDR3aa: CASSSIGGTQYF
CDR3nt: TGTGCCAGCAGCTCAATCGGGGGGACGCAGTATTTT

v_gene: TRBV6-2/TRBV6-3
j_gene: TRBJ2-1
d_gene: .
len: 12
abundance: .
CDR3aa: CASSSQGNEQFF
CDR3nt: TGTGCCAGCAGTTCCCAGGGAAATGAGCAGTTCTTC

v_gene: TRBV5-1
j_gene: TRBJ2-7
d_gene: .
len: 14
abundance: .
CDR3aa: CATKGGRKNYEQYF
CDR3nt: TGCGCCACCAAAGGTGGGAGAAAGAACTACGAGCAGTACTTC

v_gene: TRBV6-5
j_gene: TRBJ2-7
d_gene: TRBD1
len: 16
abundance: .
CDR3aa: CASSYGFGTGTYEQYF
CDR3nt: TGTGCCAGCAGTTACGGTTTTGGGACAGGGACCTACGAGCAGTACTTC

v_gene: TRBV19
j_gene: TRBJ2-2
d_gene: .
len: 17
abundance: .
CDR3aa: CASSILPQNHYTGELFF
CDR3nt: TGTGCCAGTAGTATTCTCCCCCAGAACCACTACACCGGGGAGCTGTTTTTT

v_gene: TRBV16
j_gene: TRBJ1-2
d_gene: .
len: 14
abundance: .
CDR3aa: CASSQFSENYGYTF
CDR3nt: TGTGCCAGCAGCCAATTTTCGGAAAACTATGGCTACACCTTC

v_gene: TRBV6-5
j_gene: TRBJ2-6
d_gene: TRBD1
len: 15
abundance: .
CDR3aa: CASRRGHSGANVLTF
CDR3nt: TGTGCCAGCAGGAGGGGGCACTCTGGGGCCAACGTCCTGACTTTC

v_gene: TRBV7-9
j_gene: TRBJ2-1
d_gene: .
len: 15
abundance: .
CDR3aa: CASSLRPGRDNEQFF
CDR3nt: TGTGCCAGCAGCTTACGCCCCGGCCGGGACAATGAGCAGTTCTTC

v_gene: TRBV28
j_gene: TRBJ2-5
d_gene: .
len: 18
abundance: .
CDR3aa: CASSLYPVSVLKGETQYF
CDR3nt: TGTGCCAGCAGTTTATACCCGGTGTCAGTTTTAAAGGGGGAGACCCAGTACTTC

v_gene: TRBV6-5
j_gene: TRBJ2-3
d_gene: .
len: 15
abundance: once
CDR3aa: CASRVTGTLGAAQYF
CDR3nt: TGTGCCAGCAGAGTCACCGGGACCCTCGGCGCGGCGCAGTATTTT

v_gene: TRBV7-9
j_gene: TRBJ1-6
d_gene: .
len: 14
abundance: .
CDR3aa: CASSLDSYNSPLHF
CDR3nt: TGTGCCAGCAGCTTAGATAGCTATAATTCACCCCTCCACTTT

v_gene: TRBV24-1
j_gene: TRBJ1-2
d_gene: .
len: 16
abundance: .
CDR3aa: CATSDPSAEGHYGYTF
CDR3nt: TGTGCCACCAGTGACCCTTCAGCCGAGGGACACTATGGCTACACCTTC

v_gene: TRBV24-1
j_gene: TRBJ1-4
d_gene: .
len: 14
abundance: .
CDR3aa: CATSPGGTNEKLFF
CDR3nt: TGTGCCACCAGTCCCGGGGGCACTAATGAAAAACTGTTTTTT

v_gene: TRBV27
j_gene: TRBJ1-3
d_gene: TRBD1
len: 16
abundance: once
CDR3aa: CASSPWTGGTGNTIYF
CDR3nt: TGTGCCAGCAGTCCATGGACAGGGGGGACTGGAAACACCATATATTTT

v_gene: TRBV7-9
j_gene: TRBJ1-1
d_gene: TRBD1
len: 16
abundance: .
CDR3aa: CASSAGQGGFHTEAFF
CDR3nt: TGTGCCAGCAGCGCGGGACAGGGGGGATTCCACACTGAAGCTTTCTTT

v_gene: TRBV10-3
j_gene: TRBJ2-2
d_gene: TRBD2
len: 16
abundance: .
CDR3aa: CAISDKLAVNTGELFF
CDR3nt: TGTGCCATCAGTGATAAACTAGCGGTGAACACCGGGGAGCTGTTTTTT

v_gene: TRBV4-1
j_gene: TRBJ1-3
d_gene: TRBD1
len: 17
abundance: .
CDR3aa: CASSPRDRVSSGNTIYF
CDR3nt: TGCGCCAGCAGCCCGCGGGACAGGGTTTCCTCTGGAAACACCATATATTTT

v_gene: TRBV18
j_gene: TRBJ1-4
d_gene: TRBD1
len: 20
abundance: .
CDR3aa: CASSPARGGQPPRANEKLFF
CDR3nt: TGTGCCAGCTCACCCGCCAGAGGGGGACAGCCTCCAAGGGCTAATGAAAAACTGTTTTTT

v_gene: TRBV11-2
j_gene: TRBJ2-4
d_gene: TRBD2
len: 11
abundance: .
CDR3aa: CASTGGNIQYF
CDR3nt: TGTGCCAGCACCGGGGGGAACATTCAGTACTTC

v_gene: TRBV7-8
j_gene: TRBJ1-2
d_gene: TRBD1
len: 16
abundance: .
CDR3aa: CASSLERTGAADGYTF
CDR3nt: TGTGCCAGCAGCTTAGAGAGGACAGGGGCAGCGGATGGCTACACCTTC

v_gene: TRBV5-1
j_gene: TRBJ2-7
d_gene: TRBD2
len: 14
abundance: .
CDR3aa: CASSLAGGSYEQYF
CDR3nt: TGCGCCAGCAGCTTGGCGGGGGGATCCTACGAGCAGTACTTC

v_gene: TRBV6-5
j_gene: TRBJ1-5
d_gene: TRBD1
len: 15
abundance: .
CDR3aa: CASRPINRGEQPQHF
CDR3nt: TGTGCCAGCAGGCCCATTAACAGGGGCGAGCAGCCCCAGCATTTT

v_gene: TRBV28
j_gene: TRBJ1-4
d_gene: .
len: 14
abundance: .
CDR3aa: CASSRHEINEKLFF
CDR3nt: TGTGCCAGCAGTCGACACGAGATAAATGAAAAACTGTTTTTT

v_gene: TRBV6-5
j_gene: TRBJ2-1
d_gene: .
len: 11
abundance: .
CDR3aa: CATKDNNEQFF
CDR3nt: TGTGCCACCAAAGATAACAATGAGCAGTTCTTC

v_gene: TRBV7-9
j_gene: TRBJ2-3
d_gene: .
len: 14
abundance: .
CDR3aa: CASSLAQFTDTQYF
CDR3nt: TGTGCCAGCAGCTTAGCCCAGTTTACAGATACGCAGTATTTT

v_gene: TRBV7-2
j_gene: TRBJ2-3
d_gene: .
len: 11
abundance: .
CDR3aa: CASSFRDTQYF
CDR3nt: TGTGCCAGCAGCTTCCGAGATACGCAGTATTTT

v_gene: TRBV7-2
j_gene: TRBJ1-1
d_gene: .
len: 13
abundance: .
CDR3aa: CASSLTGYTEAFF
CDR3nt: TGTGCCAGCAGCTTAACAGGGTACACTGAAGCTTTCTTT

v_gene: TRBV5-8
j_gene: TRBJ2-5
d_gene: TRBD1
len: 17
abundance: .
CDR3aa: CASSPGATGLVGETQYF
CDR3nt: TGTGCCAGCAGCCCTGGGGCGACAGGGTTGGTAGGAGAGACCCAGTACTTC

v_gene: TRBV27
j_gene: TRBJ2-3
d_gene: TRBD2
len: 16
abundance: few
CDR3aa: CASRLILAGVYHTQYF
CDR3nt: TGTGCCAGCCGACTAATCCTAGCGGGAGTTTATCATACGCAGTATTTT

v_gene: TRBV6-1
j_gene: TRBJ2-7
d_gene: .
len: 14
abundance: .
CDR3aa: CASSPRAPNHEQYF
CDR3nt: TGTGCCAGCAGTCCCAGGGCCCCCAACCACGAGCAGTACTTC

v_gene: TRBV30
j_gene: TRBJ1-2
d_gene: .
len: 13
abundance: .
CDR3aa: CAWTRPGNYGYTF
CDR3nt: TGTGCCTGGACGAGGCCCGGGAACTATGGCTACACCTTC

v_gene: TRBV5-1
j_gene: TRBJ2-4
d_gene: .
len: 16
abundance: .
CDR3aa: CASSPLLDLAKNIQYF
CDR3nt: TGCGCCAGCAGCCCACTGTTGGACCTGGCCAAAAACATTCAGTACTTC

v_gene: TRBV10-3
j_gene: TRBJ2-2
d_gene: .
len: 11
abundance: .
CDR3aa: CAIMGTGELFF
CDR3nt: TGTGCCATCATGGGCACCGGGGAGCTGTTTTTT

v_gene: TRBV28
j_gene: TRBJ2-7
d_gene: TRBD1
len: 14
abundance: .
CDR3aa: CASSSGTGSYEQYF
CDR3nt: TGTGCCAGCAGTTCCGGGACAGGGTCCTACGAGCAGTACTTC